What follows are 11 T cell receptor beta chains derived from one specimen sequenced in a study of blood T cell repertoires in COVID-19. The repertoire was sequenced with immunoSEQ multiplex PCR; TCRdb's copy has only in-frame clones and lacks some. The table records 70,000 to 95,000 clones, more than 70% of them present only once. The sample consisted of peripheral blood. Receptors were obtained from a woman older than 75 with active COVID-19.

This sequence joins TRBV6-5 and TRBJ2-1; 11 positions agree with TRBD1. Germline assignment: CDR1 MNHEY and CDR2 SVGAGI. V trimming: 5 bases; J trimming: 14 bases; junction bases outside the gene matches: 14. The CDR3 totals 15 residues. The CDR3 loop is CASSPDPGQGVSEFF. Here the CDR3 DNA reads TGTGCCAGCAGTCCCGACCCGGGACAGGGGGTAAGCGAGTTCTTC.

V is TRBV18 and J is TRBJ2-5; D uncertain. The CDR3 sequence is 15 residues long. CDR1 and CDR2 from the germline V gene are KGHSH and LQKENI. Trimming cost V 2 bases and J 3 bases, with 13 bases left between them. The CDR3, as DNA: TGTGCCAGCTCACCAATTCGCGACTCCAAAGAGACCCAGTACTTC. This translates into CASSPIRDSKETQYF.

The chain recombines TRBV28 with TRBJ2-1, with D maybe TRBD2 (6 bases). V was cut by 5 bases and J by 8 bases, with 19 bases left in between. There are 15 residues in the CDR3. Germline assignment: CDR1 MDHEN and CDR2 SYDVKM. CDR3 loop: CASSQPSAAHYEQFF. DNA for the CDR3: TGTGCCAGCAGTCAACCTAGCGCCGCTCACTATGAGCAGTTCTTC. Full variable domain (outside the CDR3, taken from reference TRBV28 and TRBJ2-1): DVKVTQSSRYLVKRTGEKVFLECVQDMDHENMFWYRQDPGLGLRLIYFSYDVKMKEKGDIPEGYSVSREKKERFSLILESASTNQTSMYLCASSQPSAAHYEQFFGPGTRLTVL.

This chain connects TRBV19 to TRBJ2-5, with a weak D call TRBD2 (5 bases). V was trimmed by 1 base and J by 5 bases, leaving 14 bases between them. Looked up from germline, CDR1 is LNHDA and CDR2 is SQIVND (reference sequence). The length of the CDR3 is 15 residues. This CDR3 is CASSIGGVSGETQYF. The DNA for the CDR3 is TGTGCCAGTAGTATAGGGGGAGTGTCGGGGGAGACCCAGTACTTC.

The CDR3 DNA reads TGTGCCAGTAGACGGGGACTACCGCCTTTCTACAATGAGCAGTTCTTC. This gives the protein CASRRGLPPFYNEQFF. The chain employs TRBV19 and TRBJ2-1; 7 nucleotides agree with TRBD2. Germline lookup yields CDR1 LNHDA and CDR2 SQIVND (reference sequence). J was trimmed by 3 bases and V by 6 bases; bases with no gene match: 11. CDR3 length: 16 residues.

The CDR3 reads CASSYSTRVSNYGYTF. CDR3 bases: TGTGCCAGCAGTTACTCGACTCGAGTGTCTAACTATGGCTACACCTTC. This chain links TRBV6-6 with TRBJ1-2, with D unresolved. Germline V CDR1 and CDR2: MNHNY, SVGAGI (reference sequence). CDR3 size: 16 residues. Deletions cut 0 bases from V and 0 bases from J, with 11 bases between.

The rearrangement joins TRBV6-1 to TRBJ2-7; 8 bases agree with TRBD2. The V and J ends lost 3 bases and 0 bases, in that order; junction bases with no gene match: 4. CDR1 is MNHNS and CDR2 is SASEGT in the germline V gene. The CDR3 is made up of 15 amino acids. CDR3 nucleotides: TGTGCCAGCAGTGATCGGGAGGGCCTCTCCTACGAGCAGTACTTC. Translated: CASSDREGLSYEQYF.

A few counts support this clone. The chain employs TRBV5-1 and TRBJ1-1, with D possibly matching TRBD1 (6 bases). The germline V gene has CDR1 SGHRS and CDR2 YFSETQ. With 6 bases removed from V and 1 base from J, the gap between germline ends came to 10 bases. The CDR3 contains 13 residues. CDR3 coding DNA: TGCGCCAGCACCTCACAGGGGAACACTGAAGCTTTCTTT. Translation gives CASTSQGNTEAFF.

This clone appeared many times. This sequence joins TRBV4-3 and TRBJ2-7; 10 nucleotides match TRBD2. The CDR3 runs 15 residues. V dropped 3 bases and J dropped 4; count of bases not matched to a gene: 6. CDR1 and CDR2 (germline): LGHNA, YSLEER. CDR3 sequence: CASSQEREGLYEQYF. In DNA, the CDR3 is TGCGCCAGCAGCCAGGAGCGGGAGGGCCTGTACGAGCAGTACTTC.

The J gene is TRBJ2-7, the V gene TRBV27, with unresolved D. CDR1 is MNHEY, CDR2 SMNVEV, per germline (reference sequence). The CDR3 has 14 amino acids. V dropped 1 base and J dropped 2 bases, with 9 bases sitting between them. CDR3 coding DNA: TGTGCCAGCAGTTTATATCAGGCAGCCTACGAGCAGTACTTC. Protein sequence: CASSLYQAAYEQYF.

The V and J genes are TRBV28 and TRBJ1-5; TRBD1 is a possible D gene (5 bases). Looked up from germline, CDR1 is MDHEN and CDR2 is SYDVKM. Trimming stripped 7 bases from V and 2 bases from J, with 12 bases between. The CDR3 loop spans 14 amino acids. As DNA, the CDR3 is TGTGCCAGCACAGGGCTTGGGGGCAATCAGCCCCAGCATTTT. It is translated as CASTGLGGNQPQHF.